These 18 T cell receptor beta chains share one sample of origin, sequenced in a study of blood T cell repertoires in COVID-19. Assay used: immunoSEQ multiplex PCR; TCRdb lists only in-frame clones, some missing. Of 290,000 or so clones listed, roughly 80% were seen once; the top ten hold 4.5% to 6%. The sample comprised PBMCs or T cells enriched from blood (not recorded which). The receptors derive from a man aged 35-49 years who had been exposed to COVID-19.

The V gene is TRBV3-1 (or the pseudogene TRBV3-2), the J gene TRBJ2-7; 14 bases line up with TRBD2. CDR1 is LGHDT and CDR2 is YNNKEL in the germline V gene (reference sequence). This CDR3 region has 17 residues. Germline trimming cut 4 bases from V and 6 bases from J; bases unmatched to any gene: 11. CDR3 DNA: TGTGCCAGCAGCCGATCGACTAGCGGGAGGGCCATGGGCGAGCAGTACTTC. Its protein product is CASSRSTSGRAMGEQYF.

This clone was counted a single time. The chain employs TRBV10-1 and TRBJ1-5; 8 bases line up with TRBD1. J gave up 7 bases and V 8 bases, and 10 bases lay outside the gene matches. CDR1 and CDR2 from the germline V gene are WNHNN and SYGVQD (reference sequence). CDR3 length: 14 amino acids. The CDR3: CASVGTGIRQPQHF. In DNA, the CDR3 is TGCGCCAGCGTGGGGACAGGAATTCGGCAGCCCCAGCATTTT.

On this clone: A junction end diverges from the germline sequence, so it may reflect a read error. The chain links TRBV7-7 to TRBJ2-1; 13 nucleotides align to TRBD2. CDR3 size: 17 residues. The germline CDR1 and CDR2 sequences are SSHAT and FNYEAQ (reference sequence). CDR3 region: CASSLLLAGGGYNEQFF. Written as DNA, the CDR3 is TGTGCTAGCAGCCTTCTACTAGCGGGAGGGGGATACAATGAGCAGTTCTTC.

This chain uses TRBV6-2 or TRBV6-3 with TRBJ1-4; D is ambiguous. Trimming left V 4 bases short and J 2 bases short, with 11 bases between. The CDR3 totals 15 residues. CDR1 is MNHEY and CDR2 is SVGEGT in the germline V gene. The CDR3 spells CASSSRVSTNEKLFF. The CDR3 DNA reads as TGTGCCAGCAGTTCCCGGGTGTCGACTAATGAAAAACTGTTTTTT.

V gene TRBV11-3 combines with J gene TRBJ2-1; TRBD2 aligns across 11 bases. CDR1 and CDR2 (germline): SGHNT, YENEEA. The CDR3 is made up of 16 amino acids. J lost 3 bases, V lost 5 bases, and 6 bases had no gene match. The CDR3 nucleotides read TGTGCCAGCAGCGGCCCGGGACTAGCGGACTACAATGAGCAGTTCTTC. Translated, it gives CASSGPGLADYNEQFF.

DNA of the CDR3: TGTGCCAGCAGCCGGGGATATTCACCCCTCCACTTT. Residues: CASSRGYSPLHF. The chain is built from TRBV5-6 and TRBJ1-6, with D uncertain. V was pared by 4 bases and J by 8 bases, with 7 bases between. Germline V gene sequence: CDR1 SGHDT, CDR2 YYEEEE. The CDR3 covers 12 residues.

The gene calls are TRBV4-1 and TRBJ2-7; TRBD2 matches 12 bases. The length of the CDR3 is 15 residues. Per germline, CDR1 MGHRA and CDR2 YSYEKL. V trimming: 4 bases; J trimming: 6 bases; junction bases outside the gene matches: 7. In DNA, the CDR3 is TGCGCCAGCAGCCCCCGACTAGCGGGAGATGGCGAGCAGTACTTC. Its translation: CASSPRLAGDGEQYF.

This clone showed up just once. The chain links TRBV29-1 to TRBJ1-2, with 7 bases that match TRBD1. This CDR3 is built from 14 residues. From germline, CDR1 is SQVTM and CDR2 ANQGSEA. With 7 bases clipped from V and 4 bases from J, the junction kept 12 bases outside the gene matches. This CDR3 reads CSARQGGAGYGYTF. CDR3 DNA: TGCAGCGCTAGACAGGGTGGTGCTGGCTATGGCTACACCTTC.

This clone was observed a handful of times. At one end the junction does not follow the germline gene, possibly because of a read error. The chain combines TRBV9 with TRBJ2-1; no definite D call. CDR3 length equals 13 residues. The germline V gene encodes CDR1 SGDLS and CDR2 YYNGEE. This chain's CDR3 is CASTPPSDNEQFF. The DNA for the CDR3 is TGTGCCAGCACCCCCCCCTCCGACAATGAGCAGTTCTTC.

The chain recombines TRBV7-3 with TRBJ1-6; D gene uncertain. The CDR3 consists of 13 residues. The germline V gene encodes CDR1 SGHTA and CDR2 FQGTGA. V was shortened by 5 bases and J by 11 bases, with 13 bases between the two germline ends. This CDR3 reads CASSPTSLAPLHF. CDR3 DNA sequence: TGTGCCAGCAGCCCCACTAGTTTGGCACCCCTCCACTTT.

J is TRBJ1-2 and V is TRBV9; tentative D call: TRBD1 (5 bases). CDR3 length equals 14 residues. The germline V gene encodes CDR1 SGDLS and CDR2 YYNGEE. Trimming pared 6 bases from V and 4 bases from J, leaving 16 bases between. As DNA, the CDR3 is TGTGCCAGCACCCCTGGGACTGGGACCTATGGCTACACCTTC. The encoded protein is CASTPGTGTYGYTF. The full variable domain, in which reference TRBV9 and TRBJ1-2 provide the parts outside the CDR3, is DSGVTQTPKHLITATGQRVTLRCSPRSGDLSVYWYQQSLDQGLQFLIQYYNGEERAKGNILERFSAQQFPDLHSELNLSSLELGDSALYFCASTPGTGTYGYTFGSGTRLTVV.

This clone was found a few times. Other DNA sequences within the sample encode an identical CDR3. This chain uses TRBV6-5 with TRBJ2-1; 9 positions agree with TRBD2. Germline V gives CDR1 MNHEY, CDR2 SVGAGI. V shed 8 bases, J shed 2 bases, and the junction held 1 base outside the gene matches. This CDR3 region has 13 residues. This chain's CDR3 is CASRLAAYNEQFF. The CDR3 coding sequence is TGTGCCAGCCGACTAGCGGCCTACAATGAGCAGTTCTTC.

This clone was picked up a small number of times. The V and J genes are TRBV5-1 and TRBJ2-1; 7 bases agree with TRBD2. Trimming removed 0 bases from V and 15 bases from J; junction bases left unmatched: 9. CDR3 length equals 13 residues. CDR1 is SGHRS, CDR2 YFSETQ, per germline. The CDR3 region has the DNA TGCGCCAGCAGCTTGGATGGGGGAGGGTTTCCGTTCTTC. Amino acid sequence: CASSLDGGGFPFF.

The chain uses TRBV5-8 and TRBJ2-4; a weak D match, TRBD2 (5 bases). The CDR3 totals 15 residues. V was shortened by 2 bases and J by 0 bases, with 9 bases between the two germline ends. Germline CDR1 SGHTS, CDR2 YDEGEE. The CDR3 sequence: CASSFSGLAKNIQYF. For the CDR3, the DNA is TGTGCCAGCAGCTTCAGCGGACTAGCCAAAAACATTCAGTACTTC.

J is TRBJ2-2 and V is TRBV29-1; 10 bases map to TRBD2. CDR3 size: 15 residues. Germline loops: CDR1 SQVTM, CDR2 ANQGSEA. V lost 4 bases to trimming and J lost 4 bases; unmatched junction nucleotides: 6. The CDR3 nucleotides are TGCAGCGTTGTTAGGACTAGCGGAGCCACCGGGGAGCTGTTTTTT. It yields the protein CSVVRTSGATGELFF.

The chain carries TRBV2 and TRBJ1-2; a weak D match, TRBD1 (6 bases). CDR1 and CDR2 from the germline V gene are SNHLY and FYNNEI. The ends were cut back, 6 bases at V and 5 bases at J, with 19 bases in the middle. This CDR3 is built from 15 residues. CDR3 residues: CASRLDSRRGYGYTF. The CDR3 DNA follows: TGTGCCAGCAGGTTGGACAGCCGAAGGGGGTATGGCTACACCTTC.

This clone appeared a single time. J is TRBJ2-2 and V is TRBV30, with D possibly being TRBD2 (6 bases). From germline, CDR1 is GTSNPN and CDR2 SVGIG (reference sequence). Trimming left V 5 bases short and J 2 bases short, with 6 bases between. The CDR3 totals 12 residues. The CDR3, as DNA: TGTGCCTGGGGGACTAACACCGGGGAGCTGTTTTTT. Translating it yields CAWGTNTGELFF.

This rearrangement joins TRBV19 to TRBJ2-3, with 7 bases matching TRBD1. Germline V gene data show CDR1 as LNHDA and CDR2 as SQIVND (reference sequence). The CDR3 sequence is 15 residues long. V lost 3 bases, J lost 3 bases, and 6 bases stayed unmatched. The CDR3 nucleotides read TGTGCCAGTAGTATTCGACAGGGTGGAACAGATACGCAGTATTTT. As protein: CASSIRQGGTDTQYF.